Shown below are 21 T cell receptor beta chains from a single sample sequenced in a study of type 1 and type 2 diabetes patients. Amplification started from genomic DNA. Multiplex PCR with 30 forward and 13 reverse primers amplified the TCR beta CDR3. TCRdb processed the multiplex PCR reads anew with MiXCR; each CDR3 protein has one entry. The sample yields a few hundred thousand distinct CDR3 sequences, around 50% seen once. Sequenced material: peripheral blood mononuclear cells (PBMCs). Source of these receptors: a man between 18 and 35 years old with type 2 diabetes.

This clonotype was observed a handful of times. The chain employs TRBV7-3 and TRBJ2-2; D gene uncertain. V dropped 5 bases and J dropped 5 bases, with 18 bases sitting between them. Per the germline V gene, CDR1 is SGHTA and CDR2 is FQGTGA. This CDR3 is 16 amino acids long. Here the CDR3 reads CASSPRTVVGTGELFF. The CDR3, as DNA: TGTGCCAGCAGCCCTAGGACCGTCGTGGGTACCGGGGAGCTGTTTTTT. The variable domain in full, completed from reference TRBV7-3 and TRBJ2-2, reads GAGVSQTPSNKVTEKGKYVELRCDPISGHTALYWYRQSLGQGPEFLIYFQGTGAADDSGLPNDRFFAVRPEGSVSTLKIQRTERGDSAVYLCASSPRTVVGTGELFFGEGSRLTVL.

This clonotype was seen a handful of times. The V gene is TRBV7-2, the J gene TRBJ2-1; 8 nucleotides agree with TRBD2. The CDR3 loop spans 14 amino acids. Germline V gene sequence: CDR1 SGHTA, CDR2 FQGNSA. V was clipped by 5 bases and J by 9 bases; unmatched bases: 9. The CDR3 coding sequence is TGTGCCAGCAGCCTACCAGCGGGGGCTGGTGAGCAGTTCTTC. This translates into CASSLPAGAGEQFF. Full variable domain (rest looked up from reference TRBV7-2 and TRBJ2-1): GAGVSQSPSNKVTEKGKDVELRCDPISGHTALYWYRQSLGQGLEFLIYFQGNSAPDKSGLPSDRFSAERTGGSVSTLTIQRTQQEDSAVYLCASSLPAGAGEQFFGPGTRLTVL.

Notes on this clonotype: Its ends do not fully match the called genes, so a read error is possible. This chain's CDR3 is CASGNRGSGDTIYF. As DNA, the CDR3 is TGTGCCAGCGGAAACAGGGGCTCTGGAGACACCATATATTTT. The chain carries TRBV12-3 or TRBV12-4 and TRBJ1-3, with 7 bases that match TRBD1. The CDR3 runs to 14 residues.

As DNA, the CDR3 is TGTGCCAGCAGCGTAGGGGGGACAGGGAGGTATGGCTACACCTTC. This sequence encodes CASSVGGTGRYGYTF. This chain connects TRBV9 to TRBJ1-2; 9 bases fit TRBD1. This CDR3 spans 15 amino acids. Germline V CDR1 and CDR2: SGDLS, YYNGEE. V was pared by 0 bases and J by 5 bases, with 5 bases of the junction left unmatched.

Only a few counts were recorded for this clonotype. The gene calls are TRBV10-3 and TRBJ2-6; possible D gene TRBD1, 5 bases. Germline loops: CDR1 ENHRY, CDR2 SYGVKD. CDR3 length: 14 amino acids. V was shortened by 6 bases and J by 0 bases, with 6 bases between the two germline ends. CDR3 amino acids: CAIRDSSGANVLTF. Here the CDR3 DNA reads TGTGCCATCAGAGACAGCTCTGGGGCCAACGTCCTGACTTTC.

This clonotype was picked up one time. This rearrangement joins TRBV30 to TRBJ2-1, with a tentative D call TRBD2 (6 bases). CDR3 length: 15 amino acids. The V gene's germline CDR1 is GTSNPN and CDR2 SVGIG (reference sequence). Trimming removed 5 bases at V and 0 bases at J, with 14 bases between. The CDR3 here is CAWGGMGFSYNEQFF. DNA for the CDR3: TGTGCCTGGGGGGGGATGGGATTCTCCTACAATGAGCAGTTCTTC.

The rearrangement links TRBV10-1 to TRBJ2-3, with D possibly being TRBD1 (6 bases). CDR3 length equals 18 residues. Germline CDR1 reads WNHNN; CDR2 reads SYGVQD (reference sequence). Trimming pared 0 bases from V and 0 bases from J, leaving 16 bases between. CDR3 coding DNA: TGCGCCAGCAGTGAGTCGCCGGACAGAGTGACTAGCACAGATACGCAGTATTTT. This translates into CASSESPDRVTSTDTQYF.

Of note for this clonotype: At one of its ends the junction is not consistent with the germline gene, which may arise from a read error. The chain recombines TRBV10-3 with TRBJ1-5, with a weak D call TRBD1 (6 bases). The CDR3 is 17 amino acids. Germline V gives CDR1 ENHRY, CDR2 SYGVKD. In DNA, the CDR3 is TGTGCCACCAGTGACACCACAGGGCACGGAGGCAATCAGCCCCAGCATTTT. It codes for CATSDTTGHGGNQPQHF.

The V gene is TRBV27, the J gene TRBJ2-7, with 11 nucleotides matching TRBD2. The germline V gene has CDR1 MNHEY and CDR2 SMNVEV (reference sequence). CDR3 length equals 15 residues. V shed 7 bases and J 2 bases; nucleotides not matched to a gene: 7. The CDR3 DNA reads as TGTGCCAGCACCCTAGCGGGAGGACTAGCCTACGAGCAGTACTTC. It yields the protein CASTLAGGLAYEQYF.

The gene calls are TRBV20-1 and TRBJ2-7; D is undetermined. The V and J ends lost 2 bases and 4 bases respectively, with 21 bases between them. Germline V gene sequence: CDR1 DFQATT, CDR2 SNEGSKA (reference sequence). The CDR3 spans 16 residues. The CDR3: CSARPLTAVPVYEQYF. CDR3 DNA sequence: TGCAGTGCTAGACCCCTAACAGCAGTTCCTGTTTACGAGCAGTACTTC.

This clonotype was recorded many times. The chain's CDR3 is CAYLDRQETQYF. In nucleotides, the CDR3 is TGTGCCTATCTCGACAGGCAAGAGACCCAGTACTTC. The gene calls are TRBV2 and TRBJ2-5; perhaps TRBD1 as D (6 bases). Germline V lookup: CDR1 SNHLY, CDR2 FYNNEI. This CDR3 is 12 amino acids long. V gave up 11 bases and J gave up 2 bases, with 12 bases separating them.

This clonotype was counted once. This chain connects TRBV30 to TRBJ2-1; no firm D call. Germline loops: CDR1 GTSNPN, CDR2 SVGIG (reference sequence). The CDR3 totals 15 residues. The ends were cut back, 4 bases at V and 0 bases at J, with 13 bases in the middle. CDR3 in amino acids: CAWKTPYFSYNEQFF. CDR3 coding DNA: TGTGCCTGGAAAACCCCTTACTTCTCCTACAATGAGCAGTTCTTC.

The chain carries TRBV20-1 and TRBJ1-1, with D possibly matching TRBD1 (5 bases). From germline, CDR1 is DFQATT and CDR2 SNEGSKA (reference sequence). V was pared by 5 bases and J by 7 bases, with 14 bases between. This CDR3 has 12 residues. CDR3 DNA sequence: TGCAGTGCTCCTAGGGGAGATTTTGAAGCTTTCTTT. Translating it yields CSAPRGDFEAFF.

As concerns this clonotype: Because the CDR3 is missing its conserved closing phenylalanine or tryptophan, this is likely a read error. The chain joins TRBV7-9 to TRBJ2-2; D is unclear. The germline V and J ends were trimmed by 4 bases and 0 bases, with 3 bases remaining between them. The CDR3 sequence is 13 residues long. Per germline, CDR1 SEHNR and CDR2 FQNEAQ (reference sequence). CDR3 protein: CASSSPNTGELFL. As DNA, the CDR3 is TGTGCCAGCAGCTCTCCGAACACCGGGGAGCTGTTTCTT.

This chain connects TRBV19 to TRBJ1-2; TRBD1 matches 8 bases. Germline-derived CDR1 and CDR2 are LNHDA and SQIVND (reference sequence). This CDR3 spans 14 amino acids. The ends lost 6 bases at V and 4 bases at J; junction bases unmatched: 7. CDR3 residues: CASRSPQGAYGYTF. In DNA form, the CDR3 reads TGTGCCAGTAGATCCCCCCAGGGGGCCTATGGCTACACCTTC.

The chain joins TRBV19 to TRBJ2-3; 7 positions agree with TRBD2. The CDR3 spans 13 residues. In germline, CDR1 is LNHDA, CDR2 SQIVND (reference sequence). V lost 6 bases and J lost 6; bases outside the gene matches: 6. CDR3 nucleotides: TGTGCCAGTAGAAAAAGCGGGGCTGATACGCAGTATTTT. Encoded protein: CASRKSGADTQYF.

The genes are TRBV20-1 and TRBJ2-3, with 7 bases aligning to TRBD2. V was clipped by 1 base and J by 4 bases; unmatched bases: 2. This CDR3 region has 13 residues. CDR1 is DFQATT, CDR2 SNEGSKA, per germline (reference sequence). CDR3 coding DNA: TGCAGTGCTAGAGCCCGGGGGGCAGATACGCAGTATTTT. Amino acids: CSARARGADTQYF.

V gene TRBV12-3 or TRBV12-4 combines with J gene TRBJ1-1; D gene unclear. With 5 bases removed from V and 1 base from J, the gap between germline ends came to 11 bases. This CDR3 contains 14 residues. In DNA, the CDR3 is TGTGCCAGCAGTCAAGGGATGGCGAACACTGAAGCTTTCTTT. Encoded protein: CASSQGMANTEAFF.

The chain links TRBV12-3 or TRBV12-4 to TRBJ2-5; D may be TRBD2 (6 bases). This CDR3 contains 18 residues. CDR3 bases: TGTGCTAGTGGTCCGGGAGTCGCGGGACCCCCGGGGCAAGAGACCCAGTACTTC. Its protein product is CASGPGVAGPPGQETQYF.

As for this clonotype: It may be a read error: a sequence one base away is much more abundant. J is TRBJ1-1 and V is TRBV2; possibly TRBD1 for D (5 bases). The V and J ends lost 3 bases and 5 bases respectively, with 16 bases between them. Germline V gene lookup returns CDR1 SNHLY and CDR2 FYNNEI. This CDR3 has 15 amino acids. CDR3 protein: CASSESLAGSTEAFF. DNA for the CDR3: TGTGCCAGCAGTGAGTCCCTGGCAGGGTCAACTGAAGCTTTCTTT.

In its sample, this clonotype was seen a few times. The chain recombines TRBV29-1 with TRBJ1-2, with no clear D. The germline CDR1 and CDR2 sequences are SQVTM and ANQGSEA. V was shortened by 5 bases and J by 7 bases, with 5 bases between the two germline ends. The CDR3 has 9 residues. Here the CDR3 DNA reads TGCAGCGTTTTGGCTGGCTACACCTTC. Translation: CSVLAGYTF.